The 9 T cell receptor beta chains below were found in one sample sequenced in a study of T cell repertoires in cytomegalovirus infection. Using its own MiXCR run on the reads, TCRdb lists one record per CDR3 protein. The sample comprises about 470,000 distinct CDR3 sequences, about 44% of which are singletons, and 35% to 50% rests with the top ten. Their antigens are not known. The source was cultured PBMCs, collected from culture after CMV antigen stimulation. The receptor set was obtained from a human donor in good health (CMV status not recorded). Some clones in this sample may be carry-over from other donors' samples.

J is TRBJ2-3 and V is TRBV5-5, with D maybe TRBD2 (6 bases). This CDR3 is 16 amino acids long. The germline V gene has CDR1 SGHKS and CDR2 YYEKEE (reference sequence). V gave up 0 bases and J gave up 0 bases, with 11 bases separating them. The CDR3 loop reads CASSLVVGGSTDTQYF. As DNA, the CDR3 is TGTGCCAGCAGCTTGGTTGTGGGAGGAAGCACAGATACGCAGTATTTT.

This clonotype was seen a few times. CDR3 DNA: TGTGCCAGCAGCCCCCCAGAGGAGACCCAGTACTTC. It is translated as CASSPPEETQYF. The rearrangement uses TRBV7-2 and TRBJ2-5; D is ambiguous. Germline values: CDR1 SGHTA, CDR2 FQGNSA. Trimming removed 5 bases from V and 5 bases from J, with 9 bases in between. The CDR3 spans 12 residues.

The V gene is TRBV7-9, the J gene TRBJ2-4, with 15 nucleotides matching TRBD2. CDR1 SEHNR and CDR2 FQNEAQ come from the germline V gene (reference sequence). The CDR3 is 18 residues long. J gave up 0 bases and V 5 bases, and 5 bases lay outside the gene matches. The DNA of the CDR3 is TGTGCCAGCAGCCACGGGACTAGCGGGGGGCGAGCCAAAAACATTCAGTACTTC. Residues: CASSHGTSGGRAKNIQYF.

The gene calls are TRBV12-3 or TRBV12-4 and TRBJ2-2, with D perhaps matching TRBD1 or TRBD2 (5 bases each). V dropped 5 bases and J dropped 2 bases, with 12 bases sitting between them. The CDR3 extends over 15 amino acids. In nucleotides, the CDR3 is TGTGCCAGCAGTCGGGACGGCATTAACACCGGGGAGCTGTTTTTT. Translating it yields CASSRDGINTGELFF.

The chain couples TRBV6-5 to TRBJ1-2; D call uncertain. The length of the CDR3 is 14 residues. The V gene lost 0 bases and the J gene lost 2 bases, with 7 bases spanning the gap. Germline values: CDR1 MNHEY, CDR2 SVGAGI. The CDR3 bases are TGTGCCAGCAGTTACTCGGAAAAGAACTATGGCTACACCTTC. Its translation: CASSYSEKNYGYTF.

The chain links TRBV28 to TRBJ2-3, with TRBD1 identical over 7 bases. V was pared by 3 bases and J by 5 bases, with 14 bases of the junction left unmatched. Germline V gives CDR1 MDHEN, CDR2 SYDVKM. The CDR3 has 17 residues. The CDR3 loop reads CASSFPPPGGSRDTQYF. For the CDR3, the DNA is TGTGCCAGCAGTTTCCCCCCACCAGGGGGATCTAGAGATACGCAGTATTTT.

This clonotype appeared a few times. The gene calls are TRBV7-6 and TRBJ2-2, with D possibly called TRBD1 or TRBD2 (5 bases each). The CDR3 is 16 residues long. The germline gives CDR1 SGHVS, CDR2 FNYEAQ. V gave up 2 bases and J gave up 8 bases, with 18 bases separating them. The CDR3 region is CASSLYRGELRGELFF. CDR3 sequence (DNA): TGTGCCAGCAGCTTATATCGAGGGGAGTTGCGGGGGGAGCTGTTTTTT.

The V call is TRBV2, the J call TRBJ1-5; 8 bases match TRBD1. The germline CDR1 and CDR2 sequences are SNHLY and FYNNEI. The CDR3 sequence is 14 residues long. After removal of 7 bases from V and 4 bases from J, the junction contained 6 bases not matched to a gene. CDR3 region: CASNGQGANQPQHF. The CDR3 coding sequence is TGTGCCAGCAACGGTCAGGGGGCGAATCAGCCCCAGCATTTT. The full variable domain, with the rest looked up from reference TRBV2 and TRBJ1-5, is EPEVTQTPSHQVTQMGQEVILRCVPISNHLYFYWYRQILGQKVEFLVSFYNNEISEKSEIFDDQFSVERPDGSNFTLKIRSTKLEDSAMYFCASNGQGANQPQHFGDGTRLSIL.

The V and J genes are TRBV29-1 and TRBJ2-3; possible D gene TRBD1, 5 bases. This CDR3 has 12 amino acids. Between the trimmed V and J ends, which lost 3 bases and 4 bases, there was a span of 8 bases. CDR1 is SQVTM, CDR2 ANQGSEA, per germline. CDR3 protein: CSVDRGADTQYF. CDR3 nucleotide sequence: TGCAGCGTTGATAGGGGCGCAGATACGCAGTATTTT.